These 32 T cell receptor beta chains came from one sample sequenced in a study of T cell changes during pregnancy in multiple sclerosis. Here immunoSEQ multiplex PCR was the method, and the copy in TCRdb shows in-frame clones only, minus some. Of tens of thousands of clones listed, approximately 92% are singletons. The source was CD4+ T cells from peripheral blood mononuclear cells, collected after pregnancy. These receptors were collected from a female donor in good health, enrolled as a control in a pregnancy study.

This chain connects TRBV21-1 to TRBJ1-5. TRBV21-1 is a pseudogene segment. The CDR3 is 16 amino acids. CDR3 region: CASTGWGGNSNQPQHF. The CDR3 DNA sequence: TGTGCCAGCACCGGGTGGGGGGGAAATAGCAATCAGCCCCAGCATTTT.

V is TRBV2 and J is TRBJ1-1; D call uncertain. The V gene's germline CDR1 is SNHLY and CDR2 FYNNEI. Trimming removed 9 bases from V and 0 bases from J, with 14 bases in between. The CDR3 consists of 14 residues. CDR3 DNA: TGTGCCAGTTCTATTGGTCGGTTGAACACTGAAGCTTTCTTT. Its translation is CASSIGRLNTEAFF.

The chain links TRBV19 to TRBJ2-5; maybe TRBD1 (5 bases). This CDR3 contains 16 residues. Trimming left V 8 bases short and J 6 bases short, with 25 bases between. Germline CDR1 reads LNHDA; CDR2 reads SQIVND (reference sequence). The CDR3 bases are TGTGCCAGTCGGCGAAGGGTAGACAGTTACGAGCAGACCCAGTACTTC. Translating it yields CASRRRVDSYEQTQYF.

The CDR3 here is CASSLSVNTEAFF. DNA for the CDR3: TGTGCCAGCAGCTTAAGCGTGAACACTGAAGCTTTCTTT. The chain recombines TRBV11-3 with TRBJ1-1; D not resolved. V was shortened by 2 bases and J by 0 bases, with 4 bases between the two germline ends. The CDR3 extends over 13 amino acids. Germline V gene lookup returns CDR1 SGHNT and CDR2 YENEEA.

The CDR3 region has the DNA TGTGCCAGCAGCCTTACCGACAGGGAGAATGGCTACACCTTC. Amino acid sequence: CASSLTDRENGYTF. This chain joins TRBV6-9 and TRBJ1-2; 7 bases line up with TRBD1. Per the germline V gene, CDR1 is MNHGY and CDR2 is SVAAGI. V gave up 6 bases and J gave up 6 bases; unmatched junction bases: 10. The CDR3 has 14 residues.

The rearrangement uses TRBV15 and TRBJ2-1; 8 nucleotides agree with TRBD1. The germline V gene encodes CDR1 LNHNV and CDR2 YYDKDF (reference sequence). Germline trimming cut 1 base from V and 6 bases from J; bases unmatched to any gene: 8. The CDR3 runs 16 residues. In DNA, the CDR3 is TGTGCCACCAGCAGAGGGGGACAGGCGTCATCCAATGAGCAGTTCTTC. It specifies CATSRGGQASSNEQFF.

The chain is built from TRBV7-9 and TRBJ1-2; D unresolved. CDR3 length: 17 residues. Germline-derived CDR1 and CDR2 are SEHNR and FQNEAQ (reference sequence). V was pared by 1 base and J by 1 base, with 16 bases between. In DNA, the CDR3 is TGTGCCAGCAGCTTAGTTAGTGGGAGTCCCCTTAACTATGGCTACACCTTC. Translation gives CASSLVSGSPLNYGYTF.

In nucleotides, the CDR3 is TGTGCCAGCAGCGTAGCCGGGACTAGCAGGAATGAGCAGTTCTTC. Its translation: CASSVAGTSRNEQFF. V and J are TRBV9 and TRBJ2-1, with 9 bases that match TRBD2. The CDR3 loop spans 15 amino acids. V trimming: 0 bases; J trimming: 7 bases; junction bases outside the gene matches: 5. Looked up from germline, CDR1 is SGDLS and CDR2 is YYNGEE.

V is TRBV15 and J is TRBJ1-2; possibly TRBD1 for D (5 bases). This CDR3 is 17 amino acids long. In germline, CDR1 is LNHNV, CDR2 YYDKDF (reference sequence). Trimming stripped 3 bases from V and 1 base from J, with 18 bases between. The CDR3 loop reads CATSSVPQGRNNYGYTF. DNA of the CDR3: TGTGCCACCAGCAGCGTCCCCCAGGGAAGAAATAACTATGGCTACACCTTC.

V and J are TRBV28 and TRBJ1-2; no reliable D call. The CDR3 is 15 amino acids. Deletions cut 3 bases from V and 4 bases from J, with 15 bases between. Germline V lookup: CDR1 MDHEN, CDR2 SYDVKM. The CDR3 sequence is CASSFIRTLFYGYTF. The CDR3 nucleotides are TGTGCCAGCAGTTTTATCCGGACTCTCTTCTATGGCTACACCTTC.

The gene calls are TRBV7-9 and TRBJ2-6, with D perhaps TRBD1 (5 bases). CDR3 length equals 16 residues. Trimming removed 1 base from V and 4 bases from J, with 11 bases in between. Germline V CDR1 and CDR2: SEHNR, FQNEAQ (reference sequence). The DNA of the CDR3 is TGTGCCAGCAGCTTAGTGTTGGGGCCCGGGGCCAACGTCCTGACTTTC. It encodes CASSLVLGPGANVLTF.

The chain has TRBV11-2 and TRBJ1-1; no definite D call. V was shortened by 0 bases and J by 4 bases, with 6 bases between the two germline ends. This CDR3 spans 13 amino acids. CDR1 is SGHAT and CDR2 is FQNNGV in the germline V gene. CDR3 DNA sequence: TGTGCCAGCAGCTTAGACAGTCGCACTGAAGCTTTCTTT. Its translation: CASSLDSRTEAFF.

The chain combines TRBV11-2 with TRBJ2-7, with D possibly TRBD1 on 5 matching bases. Germline lookup yields CDR1 SGHAT and CDR2 FQNNGV. The CDR3 covers 14 residues. Trimming pared 6 bases from V and 0 bases from J, leaving 12 bases between. CDR3 amino acids: CASSIGALSYEQYF. The CDR3, as DNA: TGTGCCAGCAGTATTGGGGCTCTCTCCTACGAGCAGTACTTC.

The chain recombines TRBV5-1 with TRBJ2-1; 9 nucleotides agree with TRBD1. The CDR3 runs 16 residues. Trimming took 4 bases from V and 4 from J; bases not matched to a gene: 9. Germline-derived CDR1 and CDR2 are SGHRS and YFSETQ. This chain's CDR3 is CASSPDGQGLYNEQFF. The CDR3 DNA sequence: TGCGCCAGCAGCCCGGATGGACAGGGGTTATACAATGAGCAGTTCTTC.

The J gene is TRBJ2-1, the V gene TRBV5-6, with 10 bases that match TRBD1. V lost 4 bases, J lost 3 bases, and 13 bases stayed unmatched. Germline lookup yields CDR1 SGHDT and CDR2 YYEEEE. There are 18 residues in the CDR3. The CDR3 nucleotides read TGTGCCAGCAGCACAGCCGGGACAGGGGAAAAGTACTACAATGAGCAGTTCTTC. Translation gives CASSTAGTGEKYYNEQFF.

V is TRBV21-1 and J is TRBJ1-5; the table's D gene call, TRBD1, was not cross checked with the DNA. TRBV21-1 is shown as a pseudogene. The CDR3 contains 18 residues. DNA of the CDR3: TGTGCCAGCAGCAAAGTAAAGACACTTTTGGGTAGCAATCAGCCCCAGCATTTT. Translation gives CASSKVKTLLGSNQPQHF.

The J gene is TRBJ2-1, the V gene TRBV20-1; a weak D match, TRBD2 (6 bases). The CDR3 is made up of 11 amino acids. Between the trimmed V and J ends, which lost 3 bases and 7 bases, there was a span of 7 bases. In germline, CDR1 is DFQATT, CDR2 SNEGSKA (reference sequence). DNA of the CDR3: TGCAGTGCTAGGGAGGGGAATGAGCAGTTCTTC. Amino acids: CSAREGNEQFF.

The gene calls are TRBV14 and TRBJ2-1; D gene ambiguous. The CDR3 extends over 15 amino acids. Trimming pared 1 base from V and 6 bases from J, leaving 13 bases between. CDR1 SGHDN and CDR2 FVKESK come from the germline V gene. The CDR3 protein is CASSQVPAWSNEQFF. CDR3 sequence (DNA): TGTGCCAGCAGCCAAGTTCCGGCGTGGAGCAATGAGCAGTTCTTC.

This rearrangement joins TRBV5-1 to TRBJ2-7; possible D gene TRBD2, 7 bases. CDR3 size: 14 residues. Germline lookup yields CDR1 SGHRS and CDR2 YFSETQ. Deletions cut 1 base from V and 7 bases from J, with 15 bases between. The DNA of the CDR3 is TGCGCCAGCAGCTTGTCGGGGGGCCCTAATGAGCAGTACTTC. Its translation is CASSLSGGPNEQYF.

V usage is TRBV5-4 and J usage is TRBJ2-1; D is unclear. Trimming removed 2 bases at V and 6 bases at J, with 6 bases between. CDR1 and CDR2 (germline): SGHNT, YYREEE (reference sequence). This CDR3 is built from 12 residues. The CDR3 spells CASSFRSNEQFF. The CDR3 DNA is TGTGCCAGCAGCTTTAGGAGCAATGAGCAGTTCTTC.

V and J are TRBV5-1 and TRBJ2-1, with D possibly matching TRBD2 (7 bases). Germline V gives CDR1 SGHRS, CDR2 YFSETQ. The length of the CDR3 is 15 residues. V shed 4 bases and J shed 3 bases, with 14 bases lying between them. The CDR3 spells CASSLLRGGYNEQFF. Here the CDR3 DNA reads TGCGCCAGCAGCCTTTTGAGGGGGGGCTACAATGAGCAGTTCTTC.

The chain recombines TRBV2 with TRBJ1-5; D is unresolved. Germline-derived CDR1 and CDR2 are SNHLY and FYNNEI. The length of the CDR3 is 15 residues. Trimming left V 1 base short and J 5 bases short, with 12 bases between. For the CDR3, the DNA is TGTGCCAGCAGTGAAGAAGGAGGGTCCGATCAGCCCCAGCATTTT. As protein: CASSEEGGSDQPQHF.

The rearrangement joins TRBV28 to TRBJ2-7; TRBD2 agrees at 8 bases. This CDR3 has 14 residues. Germline lookup yields CDR1 MDHEN and CDR2 SYDVKM. The chain's CDR3 is CATRPTGGSPEQYF. DNA for the CDR3: TGTGCTACCCGGCCGACGGGAGGGAGCCCCGAGCAGTACTTC.

The V and J genes are TRBV11-1 and TRBJ2-3, with 10 bases that match TRBD2. Germline loops: CDR1 SGHAT, CDR2 FQDESV (reference sequence). The CDR3 sequence is 16 residues long. V gave up 5 bases and J gave up 1 base; unmatched junction bases: 6. The CDR3 DNA reads TGTGCCAGCAGCCAAGGAGGACTAGCGGGCACAGATACGCAGTATTTT. The encoded protein is CASSQGGLAGTDTQYF.

The V gene is TRBV28, the J gene TRBJ1-3, with 7 bases fitting TRBD1. CDR3 size: 15 residues. The V gene end was trimmed by 3 bases and the J gene end by 1 base; junction bases not matched to a gene: 3. Germline CDR1 reads MDHEN; CDR2 reads SYDVKM. CDR3 in amino acids: CASSFMTGSGNTIYF. CDR3 DNA: TGTGCCAGCAGTTTTATGACAGGGTCTGGAAACACCATATATTTT.

Note on this clone: The junction departs from germline at one end; a sequencing error may be responsible. The chain recombines TRBV5-5 with TRBJ2-7; 8 nucleotides line up with TRBD2. Germline loops: CDR1 SGHKS, CDR2 YYEKEE (reference sequence). The CDR3 loop spans 14 amino acids. The CDR3 spells CASNLAGGVYEQYF. CDR3 sequence (DNA): TGTGCCAGCAACTTGGCGGGAGGTGTCTACGAGCAGTACTTC.

This chain uses TRBV7-4 with TRBJ2-7, with 8 nucleotides matching TRBD2. CDR3 length: 14 residues. Germline-derived CDR1 and CDR2 are SGHVT and SQSDAQ. Germline trimming cut 7 bases from V and 6 bases from J; bases unmatched to any gene: 11. CDR3 region: CASTPQRGRGEQYF. Here the CDR3 DNA reads TGTGCCAGCACCCCTCAGCGGGGGAGGGGCGAGCAGTACTTC.

V gene TRBV6-1 combines with J gene TRBJ2-7; tentative D call: TRBD1 (5 bases). Germline V lookup: CDR1 MNHNS, CDR2 SASEGT. V lost 2 bases and J lost 4, with 12 bases in between. The CDR3 is 14 amino acids. This CDR3 reads CASSEPNRQYEQYF. The CDR3 DNA follows: TGTGCCAGCAGTGAACCCAATCGACAGTACGAGCAGTACTTC.

The V gene is TRBV15, the J gene TRBJ2-5; 10 nucleotides line up with TRBD2. The germline gives CDR1 LNHNV, CDR2 YYDKDF (reference sequence). With 1 base clipped from V and 5 bases from J, the junction kept 7 bases outside the gene matches. The CDR3 runs to 16 residues. CDR3 DNA sequence: TGTGCCACCAGCAGAGGCCGAGCGGGGGGGCGCGAGACCCAGTACTTC. It codes for CATSRGRAGGRETQYF.

V is TRBV28 and J is TRBJ1-3; 9 nucleotides line up with TRBD1. This CDR3 comprises 18 residues. Per the germline V gene, CDR1 is MDHEN and CDR2 is SYDVKM. Trimming cost V 1 base and J 1 base; bases outside gene matches: 8. The CDR3 protein is CASSLFGQGKMSGNTIYF. In DNA form, the CDR3 reads TGTGCCAGCAGTTTATTTGGACAGGGGAAGATGTCTGGAAACACCATATATTTT.

This clone was observed once. The V call is TRBV11-2, the J call TRBJ1-1; D remains unclear. This CDR3 region has 16 residues. The germline CDR1 and CDR2 sequences are SGHAT and FQNNGV. Trimming pared 1 base from V and 0 bases from J, leaving 12 bases between. Here the CDR3 DNA reads TGTGCCAGCAGCTTAGTGGGAGGGAACCTGAACACTGAAGCTTTCTTT. Its translation is CASSLVGGNLNTEAFF.

J is TRBJ1-1 and V is TRBV19, with TRBD1 matching 7 bases. There are 14 residues in the CDR3. The germline V gene has CDR1 LNHDA and CDR2 SQIVND (reference sequence). Losses at the gene ends were 5 bases for V and 1 base for J; bases not matched to a gene: 4. CDR3 DNA: TGTGCCAGTAGTGTAAGACAGGGGAACACTGAAGCTTTCTTT. Translating gives CASSVRQGNTEAFF. Filled out from reference TRBV19 and TRBJ1-1, the complete variable domain reads DGGITQSPKYLFRKEGQNVTLSCEQNLNHDAMYWYRQDPGQGLRLIYYSQIVNDFQKGDIAEGYSVSREKKESFPLTVTSAQKNPTAFYLCASSVRQGNTEAFFGQGTRLTVV.